Below are 8 T cell receptor beta chains sequenced from a single sample in a study of T cells in Graves' hyperthyroidism and ophthalmopathy. Amplified TCR beta CDR3 regions derived from RNA transcripts. First-round RT-PCR targeting the TCR CDR3 was performed with the HTBI primer set. TCRdb re-analysed the multiplex PCR reads in MiXCR, keeping a single row per CDR3 protein. The table includes roughly 750,000 distinct CDR3 sequences, around 17% detected once. Sequenced input: blood. The receptors were gathered from a young man with Graves' hyperthyroidism.

This chain uses TRBV24-1 with TRBJ2-1; TRBD2 matches at 9 bases. The J call may be incorrect, as the DNA end agrees better with TRBJ2-7. CDR1 and CDR2 (germline): KGHDR, SFDVKD. The CDR3 extends over 16 amino acids. The CDR3 DNA is TGTGCCACCAGTGATTTAAGCCTAGCGGGAACCAATGAGCAGTACTTC. Protein sequence: CATSDLSLAGTNEQYF.

This clonotype was counted at least ten times. The rearrangement links TRBV28 to TRBJ2-1, with D maybe TRBD2 (6 bases). There are 17 residues in the CDR3. Trimming took off 3 bases at V and 0 bases at J, with 15 bases between the two ends. Germline CDR1 is MDHEN and CDR2 is SYDVKM. Written as DNA, the CDR3 is TGTGCCAGCAGTTTTGCGGGACTCGTCCGCTCCTACAATGAGCAGTTCTTC. This translates into CASSFAGLVRSYNEQFF.

The chain uses TRBV29-1 and TRBJ1-2, with D possibly being TRBD1 (5 bases). This CDR3 is built from 13 residues. Per the germline V gene, CDR1 is SQVTM and CDR2 is ANQGSEA. V dropped 7 bases and J dropped 5 bases, with 17 bases sitting between them. CDR3 region: CSALGTGSYGYTF. In nucleotides, the CDR3 is TGCAGCGCCCTCGGGACGGGTTCGTATGGCTACACCTTC. Full variable domain (outside the CDR3, taken from reference TRBV29-1 and TRBJ1-2): SAVISQKPSRDICQRGTSLTIQCQVDSQVTMMFWYRQQPGQSLTLIATANQGSEATYESGFVIDKFPISRPNLTFSTLTVSNMSPEDSSIYLCSALGTGSYGYTFGSGTRLTVV.

This clonotype showed up many times. The rearrangement uses TRBV28 and TRBJ2-5; a possible D gene is TRBD1 (5 bases). The length of the CDR3 is 15 residues. The germline V gene has CDR1 MDHEN and CDR2 SYDVKM. The germline V and J ends were trimmed by 7 bases and 5 bases, with 20 bases remaining between them. CDR3 amino acids: CASISDSLKGETQYF. CDR3 nucleotides: TGTGCCAGCATCTCAGACAGCCTTAAAGGGGAGACCCAGTACTTC.

This clonotype was picked up many times. The chain recombines TRBV24-1 with TRBJ2-2; 9 bases are a match to TRBD1. Germline V lookup: CDR1 KGHDR, CDR2 SFDVKD. There are 16 residues in the CDR3. J gave up 3 bases and V 3 bases, and 4 bases lay outside the gene matches. The CDR3, as DNA: TGTGCCACCAGTGATCCGGGACAGGGATACACCGGGGAGCTGTTTTTT. It codes for CATSDPGQGYTGELFF.

Ten or more counts support this clonotype. This chain links TRBV2 with TRBJ1-1; unclear D gene. Trimming cost V 4 bases and J 0 bases, with 12 bases left between them. The CDR3 spans 15 residues. The germline CDR1 and CDR2 sequences are SNHLY and FYNNEI. This CDR3 reads CASSALPLVNTEAFF. CDR3 sequence (DNA): TGTGCCAGCAGTGCCCTTCCCCTAGTGAACACTGAAGCTTTCTTT.

This clonotype was recorded only once. This chain links TRBV6-5 with TRBJ1-4; no definite D call. V was shortened by 3 bases and J by 7 bases, with 18 bases between the two germline ends. CDR1 is MNHEY and CDR2 is SVGAGI in the germline V gene. The CDR3 is 16 amino acids. For the CDR3, the DNA is TGTGCCAGCAGTTATTTGGCGGCCGACATGGGTGAAAAACTGTTTTTT. It yields the protein CASSYLAADMGEKLFF.

This clonotype was seen only a few times. V and J are TRBV7-3 and TRBJ2-5, with a weak D call TRBD2 (6 bases). The V and J ends lost 1 base and 1 base respectively, with 10 bases between them. CDR1 and CDR2 from the germline V gene are SGHTA and FQGTGA. The CDR3 is made up of 15 amino acids. CDR3 residues: CASSLNPGVQETQYF. The CDR3 nucleotides are TGTGCCAGCAGCTTAAACCCGGGAGTCCAAGAGACCCAGTACTTC.